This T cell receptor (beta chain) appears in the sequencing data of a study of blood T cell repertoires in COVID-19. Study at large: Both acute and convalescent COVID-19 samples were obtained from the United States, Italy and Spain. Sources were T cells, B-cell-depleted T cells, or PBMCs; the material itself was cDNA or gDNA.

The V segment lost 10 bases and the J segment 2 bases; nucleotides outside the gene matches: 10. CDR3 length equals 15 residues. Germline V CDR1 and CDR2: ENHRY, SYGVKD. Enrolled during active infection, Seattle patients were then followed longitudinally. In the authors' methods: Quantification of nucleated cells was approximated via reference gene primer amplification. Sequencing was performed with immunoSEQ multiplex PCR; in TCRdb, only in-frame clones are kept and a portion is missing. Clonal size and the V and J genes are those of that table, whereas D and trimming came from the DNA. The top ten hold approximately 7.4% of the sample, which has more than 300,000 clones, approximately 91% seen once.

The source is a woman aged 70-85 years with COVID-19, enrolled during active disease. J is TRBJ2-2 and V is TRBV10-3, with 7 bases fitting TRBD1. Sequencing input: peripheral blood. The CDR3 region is CASTRAGGNTGELFF. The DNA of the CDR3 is TGTGCCAGCACACGTGCAGGGGGAAACACCGGGGAGCTGTTTTTT.